Below, 8 T cell receptor beta chains from the same sample are listed, as sequenced in a study of T cell responses to AZD1222 COVID-19 vaccine. Sequencing used immunoSEQ multiplex PCR; TCRdb keeps in-frame clones, though not all of them. The sample includes about 100,000 clones, approximately 86% seen only once; the top ten take around 5.9%. Specimen: peripheral blood, collected on day 0 of AZD1222 vaccination. The receptors originated from an adult in good health.

CDR3 region: CASSGRLREASTGEQYF. The CDR3 bases are TGTGCCAGCAGCGGACGCCTCAGAGAGGCCTCTACTGGGGAGCAGTACTTC. This chain connects TRBV7-9 to TRBJ2-7; D not certain. The V end was cut by 5 bases, the J end by 7 bases, with 27 bases between. CDR1 and CDR2 from the germline V gene are SEHNR and FQNEAQ (reference sequence). CDR3 length: 17 residues.

The DNA for the CDR3 is TGTGCCAGCAGCGTAGAGTTTAGCGGCACAGATACGCAGTATTTT. It specifies CASSVEFSGTDTQYF. The J gene is TRBJ2-3, the V gene TRBV9; D possibly corresponds to TRBD2 (5 bases). CDR3 length: 15 residues. Trimming took off 0 bases at V and 1 base at J, with 9 bases between the two ends. Germline loops: CDR1 SGDLS, CDR2 YYNGEE.

The gene calls are TRBV2 and TRBJ2-7, with D perhaps matching TRBD1 (5 bases). CDR3 size: 13 residues. CDR1 and CDR2 from the germline V gene are SNHLY and FYNNEI. V shed 7 bases and J shed 3 bases, with 13 bases lying between them. In DNA form, the CDR3 reads TGTGCCAGCACCAGGGCTTTCGTCTACGAGCAGTACTTC. Its translation is CASTRAFVYEQYF.

J is TRBJ2-1 and V is TRBV3-1 (or the pseudogene TRBV3-2); D may match TRBD1 or TRBD2 (6 bases each). Germline CDR1 LGHDT, CDR2 YNNKEL (reference sequence). CDR3 size: 17 residues. The V end lost 1 base, the J end lost 0 bases, and 13 bases lay between the germline ends. CDR3 nucleotides: TGTGCCAGCAGCCAAGTTGGGGGGCGGAGCTCCTACAATGAGCAGTTCTTC. Its translation is CASSQVGGRSSYNEQFF.

The chain has TRBV7-9 and TRBJ1-1; D remains unclear. Germline lookup yields CDR1 SEHNR and CDR2 FQNEAQ (reference sequence). There are 15 residues in the CDR3. The V end lost 3 bases, the J end lost 1 base, and 12 bases lay between the germline ends. The CDR3 is CASSFLQLPNTEAFF. The DNA of the CDR3 is TGTGCCAGCAGCTTCCTACAGCTACCGAACACTGAAGCTTTCTTT.

V usage is TRBV18 and J usage is TRBJ2-1; 8 positions match TRBD1. The germline V gene encodes CDR1 KGHSH and CDR2 LQKENI. V lost 2 bases, J lost 1 base, and 1 base stayed unmatched. CDR3 length equals 15 residues. CDR3: CASSPTGGSYNEQFF. CDR3 nucleotide sequence: TGTGCCAGCTCACCAACAGGGGGTTCCTACAATGAGCAGTTCTTC. Full variable domain (outside the CDR3, taken from reference TRBV18 and TRBJ2-1): NAGVMQNPRHLVRRRGQEARLRCSPMKGHSHVYWYRQLPEEGLKFMVYLQKENIIDESGMPKERFSAEFPKEGPSILRIQQVVRGDSAAYFCASSPTGGSYNEQFFGPGTRLTVL.

V and J are TRBV7-9 and TRBJ2-1; a weak D match, TRBD2 (7 bases). This CDR3 has 16 residues. Deletions cut 4 bases from V and 8 bases from J, with 21 bases between. The germline V gene has CDR1 SEHNR and CDR2 FQNEAQ (reference sequence). The CDR3 DNA follows: TGTGCCAGCAGCTCCGTACTAGCGCCTAGGGGGGATGAGCAGTTCTTC. As protein: CASSSVLAPRGDEQFF.

The chain employs TRBV11-2 and TRBJ2-1; 8 nucleotides align to TRBD1. The CDR3 covers 12 residues. Unmatched junction bases numbered 4, after V lost 6 bases and J lost 9 bases. Germline assignment: CDR1 SGHAT and CDR2 FQNNGV. The CDR3 bases are TGTGCCAGCAGAACGGGACAGGCTGAGCAGTTCTTC. It translates to CASRTGQAEQFF.